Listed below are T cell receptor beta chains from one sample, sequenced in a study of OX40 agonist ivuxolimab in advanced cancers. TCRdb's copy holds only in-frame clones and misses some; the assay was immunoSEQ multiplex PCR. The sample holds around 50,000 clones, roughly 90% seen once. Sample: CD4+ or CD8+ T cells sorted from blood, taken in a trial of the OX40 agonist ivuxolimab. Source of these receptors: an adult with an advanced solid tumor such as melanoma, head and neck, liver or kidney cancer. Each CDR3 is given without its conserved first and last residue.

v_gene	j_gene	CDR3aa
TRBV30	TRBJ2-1	AWSVYRNNEQF
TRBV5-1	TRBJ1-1	ASSSRPGNTEAF
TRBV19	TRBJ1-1	ASREQGARGTEAF
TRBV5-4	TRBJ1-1	ASFMGAGGNTEAF
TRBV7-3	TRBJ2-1	ASSLPGSSYNEQF
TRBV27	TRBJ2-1	ASSSPGAGFGVEQF
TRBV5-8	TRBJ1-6	ASSRQGYNSPLH
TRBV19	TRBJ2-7	ASSTNRGYEQY
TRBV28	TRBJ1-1	ASSILTPTMNTEAF
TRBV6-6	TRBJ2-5	ASLRGLQETQY
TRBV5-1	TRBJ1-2	ASSLVGHELGYT
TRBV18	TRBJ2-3	ASSLDRVSTDTQY
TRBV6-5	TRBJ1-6	ASSDRGDSPLH
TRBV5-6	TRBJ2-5	ASSLTETQY
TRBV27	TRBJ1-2	ASSLRAHYGYT
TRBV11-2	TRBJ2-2	ASSLDFGGYTGELF
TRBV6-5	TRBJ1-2	ASSPGDGANYGYT
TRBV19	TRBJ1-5	ASMPSRNNQPQH
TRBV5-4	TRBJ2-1	ASSPSGNEQF
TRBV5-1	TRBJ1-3	ASSFGSLTAGNTIY
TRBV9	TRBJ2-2	ASSVGDTGPGELF
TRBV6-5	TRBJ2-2	ASSYSRGSGELF
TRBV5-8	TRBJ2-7	ASSTLTGRTTYEQY
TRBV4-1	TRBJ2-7	ASSHQQGREASEQY
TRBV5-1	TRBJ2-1	ASSLDPGTGNEQF
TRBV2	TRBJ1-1	ARGGVNTEAF
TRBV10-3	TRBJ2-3	AIGREGSLTDTQY
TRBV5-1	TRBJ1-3	ASTPRGQGASSGNTIY
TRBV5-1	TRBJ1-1	ASSPTGSTEAF
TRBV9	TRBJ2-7	ASSVGAEYEQY
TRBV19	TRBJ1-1	ASRTGFLNTEAF
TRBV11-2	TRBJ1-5	ASSFTGGGQPQH
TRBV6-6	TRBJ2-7	ASSYVTGYEQY
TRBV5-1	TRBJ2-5	ASSFVDREPETQY
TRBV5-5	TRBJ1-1	ASSLSPRVFNTEAF
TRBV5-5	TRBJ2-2	ASSLLPGGETGELF
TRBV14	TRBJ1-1	ASSFQQGSMNTEAF
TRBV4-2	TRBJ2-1	ASSRGGPSGYNEQF
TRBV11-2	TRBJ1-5	ASSFTGANQPQH
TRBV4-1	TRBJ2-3	ASSQGFGDTQY
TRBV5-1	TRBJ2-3	ASSPGAGTTDTQY
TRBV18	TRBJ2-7	ASSPAGVNYEQY
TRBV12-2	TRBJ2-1	ASRLVNSSGRGSSYNEQF
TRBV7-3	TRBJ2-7	ASSLSPGGGYEQY
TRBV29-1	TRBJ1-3	SVESPGTGGVYTIY
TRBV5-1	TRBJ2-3	ASGGDNTQY
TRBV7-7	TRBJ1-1	ASSPQVNTEAF
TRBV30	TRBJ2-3	AWSVGGGTDTQY
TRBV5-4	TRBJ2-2	ASSLTGHTGELF
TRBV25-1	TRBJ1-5	ASSAGNSNQPQH
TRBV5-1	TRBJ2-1	ASSIIAGSSYNEQF